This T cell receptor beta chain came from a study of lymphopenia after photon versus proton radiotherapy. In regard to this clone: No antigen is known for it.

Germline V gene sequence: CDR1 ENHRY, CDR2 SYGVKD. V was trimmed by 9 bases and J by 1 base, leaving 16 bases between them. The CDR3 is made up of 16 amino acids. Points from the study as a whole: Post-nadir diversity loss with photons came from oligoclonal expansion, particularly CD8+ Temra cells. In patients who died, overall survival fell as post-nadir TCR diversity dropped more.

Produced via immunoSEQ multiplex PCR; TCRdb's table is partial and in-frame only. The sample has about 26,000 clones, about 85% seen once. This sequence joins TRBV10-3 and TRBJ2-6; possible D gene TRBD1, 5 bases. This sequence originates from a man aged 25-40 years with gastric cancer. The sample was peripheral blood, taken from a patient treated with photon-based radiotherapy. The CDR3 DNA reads TGTGCCATGTCTAAAGATACAGGTTCTGGGGCCAACGTCCTGACTTTC. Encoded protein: CAMSKDTGSGANVLTF.